This T cell receptor (beta chain) is from a study of blood T cell repertoires in COVID-19. Background on the study: Researchers got acute and convalescent COVID-19 samples from the United States, Italy and Spain. T cells, B-cell-depleted T cells, or PBMCs supplied cDNA or gDNA.

V shed 0 bases and J shed 6 bases, with 16 bases lying between them. CDR3 length equals 15 residues. Germline V gene data show CDR1 as SGDLS and CDR2 as YYNGEE. Some clones are missing from TCRdb's copy, which holds only in-frame ones; the method was immunoSEQ multiplex PCR. The profile shows roughly 33,000 clones, more than 85% of them singletons. The specimen sequenced was peripheral blood. This TCR derives from a human donor in a cohort sampled during active COVID-19. V gene TRBV9 combines with J gene TRBJ2-7; maybe TRBD2 (5 bases). The CDR3 here is CASSVATGSGSEQYF. The CDR3 region has the DNA TGTGCCAGCAGCGTAGCTACGGGTTCGGGATCCGAGCAGTACTTC.